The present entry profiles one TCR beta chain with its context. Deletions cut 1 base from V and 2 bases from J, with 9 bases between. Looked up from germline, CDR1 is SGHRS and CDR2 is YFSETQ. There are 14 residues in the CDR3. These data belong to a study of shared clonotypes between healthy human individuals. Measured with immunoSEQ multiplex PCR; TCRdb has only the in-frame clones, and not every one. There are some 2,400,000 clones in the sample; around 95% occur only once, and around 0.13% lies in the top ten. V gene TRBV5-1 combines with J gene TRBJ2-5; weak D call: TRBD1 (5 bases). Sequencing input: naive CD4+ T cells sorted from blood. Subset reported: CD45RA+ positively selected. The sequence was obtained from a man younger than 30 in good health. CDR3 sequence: CASSLWGTQETQYF. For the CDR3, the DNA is TGCGCCAGCAGCTTGTGGGGCACGCAAGAGACCCAGTACTTC.